This T cell receptor (beta chain) was identified in a study of T cell changes during pregnancy in multiple sclerosis. Measured with immunoSEQ multiplex PCR; TCRdb has only the in-frame clones, and not every one. Of tens of thousands of clones in the sample, about 92% are singletons; the top ten hold approximately 0.61%. This specimen was CD4+ T cells from peripheral blood mononuclear cells, taken in the third trimester of pregnancy. The clonotype originates from a female donor with multiple sclerosis, enrolled in a pregnancy study.

CDR3 sequence reads: CASSRDRSSYNEQFF. In DNA, the CDR3 is TGTGCCAGCAGTCGGGACAGGAGCTCCTACAATGAGCAGTTCTTC. The chain is built from TRBV2 and TRBJ2-1; 8 bases are a match to TRBD1. Germline V lookup: CDR1 SNHLY, CDR2 FYNNEI. The V gene end was trimmed by 5 bases and the J gene end by 0 bases; junction bases not matched to a gene: 3. The CDR3 totals 15 residues.